The source of this T cell receptor beta chain is a study of lymphopenia after photon versus proton radiotherapy. Sequencing used immunoSEQ multiplex PCR; TCRdb keeps in-frame clones, though not all of them. This sample has approximately 66,000 clones; 75% to 90% occur once, and the top ten carry about 2.3%. A remark on this clone: Its antigen is not known.

Study-wide findings and caveats: Proton therapy kept repertoires fairly stable, unlike photons, which gained effector/memory cells. Post-nadir diversity loss with photons came from oligoclonal expansion, particularly CD8+ Temra cells. Better survival with proton therapy was suggested as possible, not demonstrated.

The receptor's source is a man aged 35 to 55 with gastric cancer. Source: peripheral blood, taken from a patient treated with photon-based radiotherapy.

The CDR3 nucleotides are TGTGCCAGCAGCTTAGAACAGGGGGCGAACTATGGCTACACCTTC. It translates to CASSLEQGANYGYTF. This sequence joins TRBV7-6 and TRBJ1-2; 9 bases agree with TRBD1. J lost 2 bases, V lost 1 base, and 2 bases had no gene match. CDR1 and CDR2 from the germline V gene are SGHVS and FNYEAQ. The CDR3 is 15 amino acids.